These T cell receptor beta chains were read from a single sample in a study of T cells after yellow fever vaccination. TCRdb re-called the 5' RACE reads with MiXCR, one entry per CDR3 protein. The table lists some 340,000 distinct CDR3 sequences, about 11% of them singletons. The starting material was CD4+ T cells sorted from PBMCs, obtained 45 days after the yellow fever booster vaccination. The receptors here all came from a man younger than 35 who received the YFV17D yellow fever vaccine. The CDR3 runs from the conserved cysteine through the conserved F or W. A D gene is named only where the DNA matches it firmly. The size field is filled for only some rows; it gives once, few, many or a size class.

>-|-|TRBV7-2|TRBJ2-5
TGTGCCAGCAGCTTAGTTCGGTCTAGAGAAGAGACCCAGTACTTC
CASSLVRSREETQYF
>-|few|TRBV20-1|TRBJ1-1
TGCAGTACACGATACGGCATGGCGAACACTGAAGCTTTCTTT
CSTRYGMANTEAFF
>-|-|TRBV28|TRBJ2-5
TGTGCCAGCACGGCAGACCAAGAGACCCAGTACTTC
CASTADQETQYF
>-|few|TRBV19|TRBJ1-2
TGTGCCAGTAGTATAGAATCACGGGGCTACACCTTC
CASSIESRGYTF
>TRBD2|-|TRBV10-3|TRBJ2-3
TGTGCCATCAGTGAGCCCCCTGGACTAGCGGGGGGAAAAAGGGGGGCGCAGTATTTT
CAISEPPGLAGGKRGAQYF
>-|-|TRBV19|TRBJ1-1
TGTGCCAGTAGTCTATCTTGGGGCGCTGAAGCTTTCTTT
CASSLSWGAEAFF
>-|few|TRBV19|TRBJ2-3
TGTGCCAGTAGTCCCGTGGGGGTCGACGCAGATACGCAGTATTTT
CASSPVGVDADTQYF
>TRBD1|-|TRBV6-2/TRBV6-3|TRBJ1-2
TGTGCCAGCAGTTATTACAGGGGGACGACTAACTATGGCTACACCTTC
CASSYYRGTTNYGYTF
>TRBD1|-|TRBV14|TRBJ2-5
TGTGCCAGCAGCCCAGGGGACAGACAAGGAGAGACCCAGTACTTC
CASSPGDRQGETQYF
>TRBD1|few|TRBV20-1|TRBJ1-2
TGCAGTGCCCAACTGCGAAGGACAGGGAAGGAGGGCTACACCTTC
CSAQLRRTGKEGYTF
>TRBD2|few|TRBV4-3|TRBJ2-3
TGCGCCAGCAGCCAAGATCTTCAGCGGGGGGCTTTCACAGATACGCAGTATTTT
CASSQDLQRGAFTDTQYF
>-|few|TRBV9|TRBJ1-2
TGTGCCAGCAGCGTAGTGCCGGCAAACTATGGCTACACCTTC
CASSVVPANYGYTF
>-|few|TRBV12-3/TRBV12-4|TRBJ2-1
TGTGCCAGCAGTGAGAGGAATGAGCAGTTCTTC
CASSERNEQFF
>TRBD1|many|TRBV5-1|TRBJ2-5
TGCGCCAGCAAAGGACAGGGAAAGGCCGAAGAGACCCAGTACTTC
CASKGQGKAEETQYF
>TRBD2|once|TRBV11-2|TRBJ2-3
TGTGCCAGCAGCTTACCGGGACTAGATGCGTCGACGCAGTATTTT
CASSLPGLDASTQYF
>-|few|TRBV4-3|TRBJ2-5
TGCGCCAGCAGCCAAGACACGGGGACATTGGAGACCCAGTACTTC
CASSQDTGTLETQYF
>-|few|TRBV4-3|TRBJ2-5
TGCGCCAGCAGCCACAGGGGATTCGAGACCCAGTACTTC
CASSHRGFETQYF
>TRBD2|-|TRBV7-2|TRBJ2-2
TGTGCCAGCAGCGAGCGGGGGGCCGCCACCGGGGAGCTGTTTTTT
CASSERGAATGELFF
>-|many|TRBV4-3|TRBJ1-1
TGCGCCAGCAGCCAAGTTCGGGGGGGGGATATGCCTTTCTTT
CASSQVRGGDMPFF
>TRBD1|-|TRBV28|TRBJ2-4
TGTGCCAGCAGTCCTACAGGGGTAGCCAAAAACATTCAGTACTTC
CASSPTGVAKNIQYF
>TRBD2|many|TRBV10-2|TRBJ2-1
TGCGCCAGCAGCCCTACTAGCGGGGGGGCCAATGAGCAGTTCTTC
CASSPTSGGANEQFF
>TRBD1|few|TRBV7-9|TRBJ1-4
TGTGCCAGCAGCTTATTAACGGACAGGGAGCAAAAACTGTTTTTT
CASSLLTDREQKLFF
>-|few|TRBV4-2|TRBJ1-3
TGTGCCAGCAGCCAAGACGGACAGACGGTTATCTTT
CASSQDGQTVIF
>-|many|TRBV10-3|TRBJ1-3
TGTGCCATCAGTGAGGCCCCTTTTTCTGGAAACACCATATATTTT
CAISEAPFSGNTIYF
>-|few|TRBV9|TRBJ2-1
TGTGCCAGCAGCGTAGCCCCGGGGCCCATCAATGAGCAGTTCTTC
CASSVAPGPINEQFF
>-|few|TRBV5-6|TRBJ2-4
TGTGCCAGCACCCCCGGAACAGGGGGGGACATTCAGTACTTC
CASTPGTGGDIQYF
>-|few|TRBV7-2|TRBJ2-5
TGTGCCAGCAGCTTAGGGGGGCCTCCGGGTGGAGAGACCCAGTACTTC
CASSLGGPPGGETQYF
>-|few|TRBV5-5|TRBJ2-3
TGTGCCAGCAGCTACCAGGTCACAGATACGCAGTATTTT
CASSYQVTDTQYF
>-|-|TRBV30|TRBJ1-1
TGTGCCTGGAGAAGGGGCTTGAACACTGAAGCTTTCTTT
CAWRRGLNTEAFF
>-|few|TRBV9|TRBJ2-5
TGTGCCAGCAGCGGGGGGAGCGAAAAGACCCAGTACTTC
CASSGGSEKTQYF
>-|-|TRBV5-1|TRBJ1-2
TGCGCCAGCAGCTCGACCCCCTCGGCGTTTTCTGGGAACTATGGCTACACCTTC
CASSSTPSAFSGNYGYTF
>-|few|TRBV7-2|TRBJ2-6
TGTGCCAGCAGCTCCGACAGACGCTCTGGGGCCAACGTCCTGACTTTC
CASSSDRRSGANVLTF
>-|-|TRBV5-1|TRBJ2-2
TGCGCCAGCAGCTTGTATAGGAACACCGGGGAGCTGTTTTTT
CASSLYRNTGELFF
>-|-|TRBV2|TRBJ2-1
TGTGCCAGCAGTGGAGGACAAAGGAACAATGAGCAGTTCTTC
CASSGGQRNNEQFF
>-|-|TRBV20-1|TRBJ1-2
TGCAGTGCTAGACCCGGACGGGGCTACACCTTC
CSARPGRGYTF
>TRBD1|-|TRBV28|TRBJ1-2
TGTGCCATTTCGACAGGGGCAGGGGATGGCTACACCTTC
CAISTGAGDGYTF
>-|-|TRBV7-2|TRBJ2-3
TGTGCCAGCAGCTTTACCGCGACTAGCACAGATACGCAGTATTTT
CASSFTATSTDTQYF
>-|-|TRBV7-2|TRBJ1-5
TGTGCCAGCAGCCCTCACGGCGGACAGAACAATCAGCCCCAGCATTTT
CASSPHGGQNNQPQHF
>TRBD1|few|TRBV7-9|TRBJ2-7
TGTGCCAGCAGCTTGATCTCGACAGGGAACGAGCAGTACTTC
CASSLISTGNEQYF
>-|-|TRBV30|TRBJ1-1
TGTGCCTGGAGTGTAGGGGTAGGGACTGAAGCTTTCTTT
CAWSVGVGTEAFF
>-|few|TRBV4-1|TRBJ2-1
TGCGCCAGCAGCCATGGCCGAAGGACGGGTAGCTCCTACAATGAGCAGTTCTTC
CASSHGRRTGSSYNEQFF
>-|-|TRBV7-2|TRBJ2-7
TGTGCCAGCAGCCTCCAGTGGAACGAGCAGTACTTC
CASSLQWNEQYF
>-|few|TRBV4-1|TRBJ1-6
TGCGCCAGCGCACACGGAGGGGAGGCGGATTCACCCCTCCACTTT
CASAHGGEADSPLHF
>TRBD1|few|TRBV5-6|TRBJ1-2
TGTGCCAGCAGCTTCGGACAGGCCAACTATGGCTACACCTTC
CASSFGQANYGYTF
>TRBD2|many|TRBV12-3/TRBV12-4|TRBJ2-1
TGTGCCAGCAGTTATGGTAGCGGGACCTACAATGAGCAGTTCTTC
CASSYGSGTYNEQFF
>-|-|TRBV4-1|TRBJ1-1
TGCGCCAGCAGCCAAGGATGGCCGGGGAATATGAACACTGAAGCTTTCTTT
CASSQGWPGNMNTEAFF
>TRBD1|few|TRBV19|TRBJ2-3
TGTGCCAGTATGTGGGACAGGGCGGCAGATACGCAGTATTTT
CASMWDRAADTQYF
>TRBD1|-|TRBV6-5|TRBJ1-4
TGTGCCAGCAGGGCAGGGGGCGAGACTAATGAAAAACTGTTTTTT
CASRAGGETNEKLFF
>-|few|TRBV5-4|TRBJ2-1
TGTGCCAGCAGCTTGGAGCCCCGCAGGCGACATGAGCAGTTCTTC
CASSLEPRRRHEQFF
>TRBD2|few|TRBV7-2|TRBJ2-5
TGTGCCAGCAGCTTAGTTGGTACGGGGGGAATTTCGGAGACCCAGTACTTC
CASSLVGTGGISETQYF
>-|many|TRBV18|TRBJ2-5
TGTGCCAGCTCACCGGCGGGGTGGGAGACCCAGTACTTC
CASSPAGWETQYF
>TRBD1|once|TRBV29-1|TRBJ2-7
TGCAGCGTTGGGCCCGACCGGGACAGGGGAACCTACGAGCAGTACTTC
CSVGPDRDRGTYEQYF
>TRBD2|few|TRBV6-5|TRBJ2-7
TGTGCCAGCCGACCGGGACTAGCGGGGAACGAGCAGTACTTC
CASRPGLAGNEQYF
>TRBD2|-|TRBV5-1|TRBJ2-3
TGCGCCAGCAGCTTACCCGGACTAGCCCCAGATACGCAGTATTTT
CASSLPGLAPDTQYF
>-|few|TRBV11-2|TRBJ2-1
TGTGCCAGCAGCTCGCTAGGGGGGTTACGGCACAATGAGCAGTTCTTC
CASSSLGGLRHNEQFF
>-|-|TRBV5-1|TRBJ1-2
TGCGCCAGCAGCTTGAGAGAGCAGTCCGGCTACACCTTC
CASSLREQSGYTF